This T cell receptor (beta chain) was captured in a study of response to subunit inactivated influenza vaccine. TCRdb re-called the RT-PCR reads with MiXCR, one entry per CDR3 protein. Of roughly 150,000 distinct CDR3 sequences listed, 9.5% to 13% are singletons. In its sample, this clonotype was seen a few times. Its target is unknown. General observations from the study: The authors proposed limited new T cell recruitment per seasonal influenza vaccination.

The CDR3 runs 13 residues. The germline V and J ends were trimmed by 1 base and 12 bases, with 13 bases remaining between them. Germline CDR1 reads SNHLY; CDR2 reads FYNNEI. The genes are TRBV2 and TRBJ2-1; TRBD1 or TRBD2 may be the D gene (5 bases each). This sequence originates from a man in his fifties or sixties who received an inactivated influenza vaccine. This sample comprised non-naive T cells sorted from PBMCs, obtained roughly 47 days after vaccination. CDR3 DNA sequence: TGTGCCAGCAGTGAAGAACGGGGCCGGCGGCAGTTCTTC. This translates into CASSEERGRRQFF.